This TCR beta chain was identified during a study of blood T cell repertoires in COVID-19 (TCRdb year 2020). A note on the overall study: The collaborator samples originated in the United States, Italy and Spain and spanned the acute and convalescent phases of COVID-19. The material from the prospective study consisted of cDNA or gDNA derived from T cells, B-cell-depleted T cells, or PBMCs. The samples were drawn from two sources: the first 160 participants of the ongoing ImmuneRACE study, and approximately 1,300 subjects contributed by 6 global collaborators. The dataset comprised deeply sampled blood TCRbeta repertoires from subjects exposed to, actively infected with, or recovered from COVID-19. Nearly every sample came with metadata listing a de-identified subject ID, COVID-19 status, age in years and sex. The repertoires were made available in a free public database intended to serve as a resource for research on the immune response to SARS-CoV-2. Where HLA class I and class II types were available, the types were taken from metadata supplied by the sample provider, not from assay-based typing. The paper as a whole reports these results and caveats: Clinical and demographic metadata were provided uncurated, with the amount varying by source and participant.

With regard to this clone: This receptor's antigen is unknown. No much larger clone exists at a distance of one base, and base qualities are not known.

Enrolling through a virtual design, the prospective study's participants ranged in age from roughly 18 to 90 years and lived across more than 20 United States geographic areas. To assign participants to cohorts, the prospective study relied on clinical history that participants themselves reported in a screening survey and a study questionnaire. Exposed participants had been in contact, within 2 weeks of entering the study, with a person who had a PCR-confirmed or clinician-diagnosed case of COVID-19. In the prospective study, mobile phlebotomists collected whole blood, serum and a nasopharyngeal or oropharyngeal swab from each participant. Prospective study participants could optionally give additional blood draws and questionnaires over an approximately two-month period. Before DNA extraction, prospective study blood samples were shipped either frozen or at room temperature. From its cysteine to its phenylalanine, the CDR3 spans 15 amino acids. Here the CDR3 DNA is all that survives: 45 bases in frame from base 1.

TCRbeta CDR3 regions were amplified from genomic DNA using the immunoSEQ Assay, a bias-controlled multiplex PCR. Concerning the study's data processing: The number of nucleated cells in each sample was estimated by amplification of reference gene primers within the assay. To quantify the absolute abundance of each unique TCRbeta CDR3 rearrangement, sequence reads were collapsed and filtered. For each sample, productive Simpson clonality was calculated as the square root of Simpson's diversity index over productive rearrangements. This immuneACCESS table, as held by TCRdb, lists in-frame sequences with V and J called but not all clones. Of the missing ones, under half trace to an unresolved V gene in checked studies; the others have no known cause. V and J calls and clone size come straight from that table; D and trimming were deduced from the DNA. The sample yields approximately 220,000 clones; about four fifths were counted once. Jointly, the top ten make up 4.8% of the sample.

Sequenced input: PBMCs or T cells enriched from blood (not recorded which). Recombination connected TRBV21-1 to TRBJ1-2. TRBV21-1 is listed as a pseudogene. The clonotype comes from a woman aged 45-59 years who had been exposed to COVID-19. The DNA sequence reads TGTGCCAGCAGCAGCCGGGGGGAGGAAAGAAATGGCTACACCTTC. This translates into CASSSRGEERNGYTF.